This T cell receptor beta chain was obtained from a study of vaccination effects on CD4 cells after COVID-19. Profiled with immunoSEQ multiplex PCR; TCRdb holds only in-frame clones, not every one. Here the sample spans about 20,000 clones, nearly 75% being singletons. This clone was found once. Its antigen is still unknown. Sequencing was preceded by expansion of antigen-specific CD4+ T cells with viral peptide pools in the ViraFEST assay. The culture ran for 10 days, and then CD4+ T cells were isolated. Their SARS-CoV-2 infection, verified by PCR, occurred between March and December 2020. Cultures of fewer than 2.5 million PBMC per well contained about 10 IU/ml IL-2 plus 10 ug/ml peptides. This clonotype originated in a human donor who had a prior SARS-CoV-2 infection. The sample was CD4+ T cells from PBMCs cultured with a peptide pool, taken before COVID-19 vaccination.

For the CDR3, the DNA is TGTGCCAGCTCACCACCGTCCTTCTCTCAGGGGGGCTACACCTTC. Its translation is CASSPPSFSQGGYTF. J is TRBJ1-2 and V is TRBV18, with a tentative D call TRBD1 (6 bases). This CDR3 comprises 15 residues. V lost 0 bases and J lost 8, with 16 bases in between. The V gene's germline CDR1 is KGHSH and CDR2 LQKENI.